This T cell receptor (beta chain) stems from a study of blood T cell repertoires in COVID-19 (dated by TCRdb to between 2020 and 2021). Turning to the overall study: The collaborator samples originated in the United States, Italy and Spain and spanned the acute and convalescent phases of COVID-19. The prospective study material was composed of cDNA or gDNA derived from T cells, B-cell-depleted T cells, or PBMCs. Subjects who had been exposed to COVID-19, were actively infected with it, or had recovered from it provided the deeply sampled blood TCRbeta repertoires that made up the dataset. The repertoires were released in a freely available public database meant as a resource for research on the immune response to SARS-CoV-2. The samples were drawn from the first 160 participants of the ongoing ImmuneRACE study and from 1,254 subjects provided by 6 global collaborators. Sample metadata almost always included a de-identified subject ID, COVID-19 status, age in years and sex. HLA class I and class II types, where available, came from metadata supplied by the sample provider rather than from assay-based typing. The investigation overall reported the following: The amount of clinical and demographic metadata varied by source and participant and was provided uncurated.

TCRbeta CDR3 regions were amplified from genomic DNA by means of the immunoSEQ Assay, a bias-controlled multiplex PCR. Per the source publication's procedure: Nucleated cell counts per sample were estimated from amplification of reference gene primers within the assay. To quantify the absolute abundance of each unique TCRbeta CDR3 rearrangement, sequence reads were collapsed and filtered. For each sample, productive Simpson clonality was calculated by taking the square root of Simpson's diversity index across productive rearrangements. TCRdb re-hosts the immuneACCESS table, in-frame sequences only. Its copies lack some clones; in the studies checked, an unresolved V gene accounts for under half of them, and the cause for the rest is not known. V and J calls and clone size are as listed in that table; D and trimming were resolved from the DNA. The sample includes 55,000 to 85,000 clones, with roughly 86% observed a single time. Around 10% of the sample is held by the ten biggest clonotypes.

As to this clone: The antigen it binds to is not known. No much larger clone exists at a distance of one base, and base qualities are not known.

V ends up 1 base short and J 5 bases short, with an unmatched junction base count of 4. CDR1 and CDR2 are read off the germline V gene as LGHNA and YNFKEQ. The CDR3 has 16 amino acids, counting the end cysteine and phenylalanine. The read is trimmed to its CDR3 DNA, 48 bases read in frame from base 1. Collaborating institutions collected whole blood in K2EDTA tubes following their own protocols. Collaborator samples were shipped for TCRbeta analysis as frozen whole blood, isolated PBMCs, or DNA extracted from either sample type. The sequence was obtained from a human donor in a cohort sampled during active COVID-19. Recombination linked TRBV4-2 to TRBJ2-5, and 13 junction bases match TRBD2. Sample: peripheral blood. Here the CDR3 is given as CASSQGLAGGEETQYF. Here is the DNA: TGTGCCAGCAGCCAAGGACTAGCGGGGGGCGAGGAGACCCAGTACTTC.